The next 29 T cell receptor beta chains were all read from a single sample in a study of Tregs in tolerant kidney transplant recipients. Sequencing used immunoSEQ multiplex PCR; TCRdb keeps in-frame clones, though not all of them. The sample lists more than 15,000 clones, approximately 92% occurring once. What was sequenced was CD8+ T cells from blood. The receptor set was obtained from a human donor in good health.

The rearrangement links TRBV6-5 to TRBJ2-2; D uncertain. The CDR3 length is 16 residues. Trimming pared 0 bases from V and 3 bases from J, leaving 11 bases between. The germline V gene has CDR1 MNHEY and CDR2 SVGAGI. The CDR3 region is CASSYSSSPYTGELFF. The CDR3, as DNA: TGTGCCAGCAGTTACTCGAGTTCCCCTTACACCGGGGAGCTGTTTTTT.

V gene TRBV7-9 combines with J gene TRBJ2-2; D call uncertain. The V end lost 6 bases, the J end lost 0 bases, and 5 bases lay between the germline ends. CDR1 is SEHNR, CDR2 FQNEAQ, per germline (reference sequence). CDR3 size: 13 residues. CDR3 region: CASRSANTGELFF. CDR3 nucleotides: TGTGCCAGCAGATCAGCGAACACCGGGGAGCTGTTTTTT.

This rearrangement joins TRBV4-3 to TRBJ2-7, with a weak D call TRBD2 (6 bases). V was pared by 0 bases and J by 0 bases, with 9 bases between. The CDR3 is made up of 15 amino acids. Germline loops: CDR1 LGHNA, CDR2 YSLEER. This CDR3 reads CASSQDRDFSYEQYF. In nucleotides, the CDR3 is TGCGCCAGCAGCCAAGATCGGGACTTCTCCTACGAGCAGTACTTC.

V is TRBV4-3 and J is TRBJ1-1; D may be TRBD1 (5 bases). Germline CDR1 and CDR2: LGHNA and YSLEER. V was cut by 0 bases and J by 7 bases, with 12 bases left in between. This CDR3 region has 14 residues. CDR3 sequence: CASSQDGRGREAFF. The DNA of the CDR3 is TGCGCCAGCAGCCAAGATGGGCGGGGCCGTGAAGCTTTCTTT.

This clone occurred once. The J gene is TRBJ2-1, the V gene TRBV4-3; 7 bases line up with TRBD2. V gave up 0 bases and J gave up 6 bases; unmatched junction bases: 11. Germline CDR1 and CDR2: LGHNA and YSLEER. The CDR3 has 17 residues. The chain's CDR3 is CASSQDELVGGPNEQFF. The CDR3 region has the DNA TGCGCCAGCAGCCAAGATGAGTTAGTGGGAGGGCCCAATGAGCAGTTCTTC.

This clone was observed a few times. This rearrangement joins TRBV29-1 to TRBJ2-5, with 11 bases identical to TRBD2. The J call may be in error: the DNA end matches TRBJ2-7 better. Germline-derived CDR1 and CDR2 are SQVTM and ANQGSEA. This CDR3 has 16 amino acids. The CDR3 is CSVGRAVAGGLYEQYF. Here the CDR3 DNA reads TGCAGCGTCGGAAGGGCAGTAGCGGGGGGGCTCTACGAGCAGTACTTC.

V gene TRBV11-2 combines with J gene TRBJ2-3; weak D call: TRBD1 (5 bases). V lost 6 bases and J 6 bases, leaving 19 bases between the germline ends. Germline loops: CDR1 SGHAT, CDR2 FQNNGV. The CDR3 is made up of 15 amino acids. CDR3 protein: CASSSYRTQADTQYF. The CDR3 DNA sequence: TGTGCCAGCAGTTCTTACAGGACCCAGGCCGATACGCAGTATTTT.

The rearrangement links TRBV7-8 to TRBJ2-7, with a tentative D call TRBD1 (5 bases). This CDR3 comprises 13 residues. With 5 bases removed from V and 0 bases from J, the gap between germline ends came to 8 bases. In germline, CDR1 is SGHVS, CDR2 FQNEAQ. Written as DNA, the CDR3 is TGTGCCAGCAGCACAGGCAACTCCTACGAGCAGTACTTC. Residues: CASSTGNSYEQYF.

The chain carries TRBV4-3 and TRBJ2-5; unclear D gene. Trimming removed 1 base from V and 5 bases from J, with 8 bases in between. The CDR3 consists of 13 residues. Germline V gene sequence: CDR1 LGHNA, CDR2 YSLEER. The CDR3 spells CASSQGVGETQYF. The CDR3, as DNA: TGCGCCAGCAGCCAAGGGGTAGGGGAGACCCAGTACTTC.

The rearrangement uses TRBV5-1 and TRBJ2-1; D may be TRBD2 (6 bases). Germline assignment: CDR1 SGHRS and CDR2 YFSETQ. Trimming removed 4 bases from V and 5 bases from J, with 19 bases in between. CDR3 length: 16 amino acids. The CDR3 bases are TGCGCCAGCAGCCAGAAAGCGCCTAGCGCCCACAATGAGCAGTTCTTC. This encodes CASSQKAPSAHNEQFF.

The chain uses TRBV15 and TRBJ1-5, with no clear D. Trimming pared 8 bases from V and 1 base from J, leaving 12 bases between. The CDR3 loop spans 14 amino acids. CDR1 is LNHNV and CDR2 is YYDKDF in the germline V gene (reference sequence). This chain's CDR3 is CATHRTPSNQPQHF. The CDR3 DNA sequence: TGTGCCACCCATAGGACCCCAAGCAATCAGCCCCAGCATTTT. The variable domain in full, with the rest retrieved from reference TRBV15 and TRBJ1-5, is DAMVIQNPRYQVTQFGKPVTLSCSQTLNHNVMYWYQQKSSQAPKLLFHYYDKDFNNEADTPDNFQSRRPNTSFCFLDIRSPGLGDTAMYLCATHRTPSNQPQHFGDGTRLSIL.

This rearrangement joins TRBV7-8 to TRBJ2-7, with TRBD2 matching over 8 bases. V shed 4 bases, J shed 1 base, and the junction held 6 bases outside the gene matches. Germline assignment: CDR1 SGHVS and CDR2 FQNEAQ. The CDR3 is made up of 15 amino acids. This CDR3 is CASSYRAGASYEQYF. The CDR3 DNA sequence: TGTGCCAGCAGCTATAGAGCGGGAGCGTCCTACGAGCAGTACTTC. Filled out from reference TRBV7-8 and TRBJ2-7, the complete variable domain reads GAGVSQSPRYKVAKRGQDVALRCDPISGHVSLFWYQQALGQGPEFLTYFQNEAQLDKSGLPSDRFFAERPEGSVSTLKIQRTQQEDSAVYLCASSYRAGASYEQYFGPGTRLTVT.

This chain uses TRBV19 with TRBJ2-1, with 7 bases identical to TRBD2. The CDR3 sequence is 14 residues long. Germline V CDR1 and CDR2: LNHDA, SQIVND (reference sequence). V was pared by 5 bases and J by 4 bases, with 5 bases of the junction left unmatched. The CDR3 here is CASSGGGPYNEQFF. The DNA for the CDR3 is TGTGCCAGTAGTGGGGGAGGGCCATACAATGAGCAGTTCTTC. Complete variable domain (other parts from reference TRBV19 and TRBJ2-1): DGGITQSPKYLFRKEGQNVTLSCEQNLNHDAMYWYRQDPGQGLRLIYYSQIVNDFQKGDIAEGYSVSREKKESFPLTVTSAQKNPTAFYLCASSGGGPYNEQFFGPGTRLTVL.

CDR3 residues: CASSLTMGGNTEAFF. CDR3 nucleotides: TGTGCCAGCAGCCTGACCATGGGTGGGAACACTGAAGCTTTCTTT. The chain employs TRBV27 and TRBJ1-1; D remains unclear. Germline assignment: CDR1 MNHEY and CDR2 SMNVEV (reference sequence). V lost 6 bases, J lost 1 base, and 15 bases lay in between. This CDR3 is 15 amino acids long.

This clone has a handful of counts. The gene calls are TRBV4-3 and TRBJ2-5, with 8 positions matching TRBD2. This CDR3 spans 14 amino acids. Germline V lookup: CDR1 LGHNA, CDR2 YSLEER. Losses at the gene ends were 5 bases for V and 5 bases for J; bases not matched to a gene: 7. CDR3 residues: CASSSGGELETQYF. The CDR3 DNA reads TGCGCCAGCAGCTCGGGGGGGGAGTTGGAGACCCAGTACTTC.

V gene TRBV6-5 combines with J gene TRBJ2-1; 7 positions agree with TRBD2. Germline CDR1 is MNHEY and CDR2 is SVGAGI. The CDR3 runs to 11 residues. With V trimmed by 8 bases and J by 7 bases, 2 bases remained unmatched. The CDR3 coding sequence is TGTGCCAGCTCCGGGGGGAATGAGCAGTTCTTC. It is translated as CASSGGNEQFF.

This sequence joins TRBV6-6 and TRBJ2-1, with a tentative D call TRBD2 (5 bases). Germline-derived CDR1 and CDR2 are MNHNY and SVGAGI (reference sequence). The CDR3 has 16 amino acids. The V end lost 2 bases, the J end lost 4 bases, and 15 bases lay between the germline ends. The CDR3 sequence: CASSYHSDPFYNEQFF. The CDR3 bases are TGTGCCAGCAGTTACCATAGCGATCCCTTTTACAATGAGCAGTTCTTC.

This chain connects TRBV7-3 to TRBJ2-1; D unresolved. CDR3 length: 15 residues. Germline assignment: CDR1 SGHTA and CDR2 FQGTGA. V was shortened by 5 bases and J by 0 bases, with 11 bases between the two germline ends. In nucleotides, the CDR3 is TGTGCCAGCAGCGCCCATATAGCCTCCTACAATGAGCAGTTCTTC. Its translation: CASSAHIASYNEQFF.

This clone was counted once. The chain couples TRBV7-2 to TRBJ2-1; D is unclear. The CDR3 runs to 13 residues. Looked up from germline, CDR1 is SGHTA and CDR2 is FQGNSA. The V gene lost 5 bases and the J gene lost 4 bases, with 9 bases spanning the gap. The CDR3 protein is CASSVDTYNEQFF. CDR3 nucleotides: TGTGCCAGCAGCGTTGACACGTACAATGAGCAGTTCTTC.

The table lists this clone with a count of one. The rearrangement uses TRBV2 and TRBJ2-7; 7 positions agree with TRBD1. Germline CDR1 is SNHLY and CDR2 is FYNNEI. V shed 7 bases and J 3 bases; nucleotides not matched to a gene: 9. This CDR3 has 14 residues. CDR3 nucleotide sequence: TGTGCCAGCAAGTTAGGGGACAGAGGCTACGAGCAGTACTTC. Translating it yields CASKLGDRGYEQYF.

This chain uses TRBV4-1 with TRBJ1-5; D gene uncertain. V was pared by 1 base and J by 3 bases, with 16 bases between. The CDR3 extends over 17 amino acids. Germline V lookup: CDR1 MGHRA, CDR2 YSYEKL. The CDR3 DNA reads as TGCGCCAGCAGCCAAGGGGGAGGACGAGGGCTCAATCAGCCCCAGCATTTT. Encoded protein: CASSQGGGRGLNQPQHF.

The chain recombines TRBV13 with TRBJ2-7; no firm D call. This CDR3 is built from 12 residues. CDR1 and CDR2 (germline): PRHDT, FYEKMQ (reference sequence). Trimming removed 5 bases from V and 4 bases from J, with 9 bases in between. This CDR3 reads CASSQGVYEQYF. CDR3 DNA sequence: TGTGCCAGCAGCCAAGGAGTGTACGAGCAGTACTTC.

The J gene is TRBJ1-2, the V gene TRBV4-1; unclear D gene. The CDR3 contains 14 residues. CDR1 and CDR2 (germline): MGHRA, YSYEKL. V was clipped by 2 bases and J by 2 bases, with 9 bases between them. CDR3 nucleotide sequence: TGCGCCAGCAGCCAATCGCTGACGAACTATGGCTACACCTTC. Translating gives CASSQSLTNYGYTF.

To note about this clone: This probably arose from a read error, given a far larger clone one base away. At the DNA level, this CDR3 is encoded by other sequences in the same sample as well. The chain combines TRBV5-1 with TRBJ2-7; 12 bases align to TRBD1. Germline V lookup: CDR1 SGHRS, CDR2 YFSETQ. J was trimmed by 4 bases and V by 5 bases; bases with no gene match: 7. The CDR3 runs to 15 residues. CDR3: CASSKGQGAWYEQYF. The CDR3 DNA reads as TGCGCCAGCAGTAAGGGACAGGGGGCGTGGTACGAGCAGTACTTC. The full variable domain, with the rest looked up from reference TRBV5-1 and TRBJ2-7, is KAGVTQTPRYLIKTRGQQVTLSCSPISGHRSVSWYQQTPGQGLQFLFEYFSETQRNKGNFPGRFSGRQFSNSRSEMNVSTLELGDSALYLCASSKGQGAWYEQYFGPGTRLTVT.

DNA for the CDR3: TGTGCCAGCAGTCTGACAGCATACGAGCAGTACTTC. Translating it yields CASSLTAYEQYF. This sequence joins TRBV28 and TRBJ2-7, with a weak D call TRBD1 (5 bases). The CDR3 loop spans 12 amino acids. Trimming shortened V by 5 bases and J by 4 bases, and 9 bases separated the two germline ends. Germline loops: CDR1 MDHEN, CDR2 SYDVKM. The entire variable domain, with the rest obtained from reference TRBV28 and TRBJ2-7, is as follows: DVKVTQSSRYLVKRTGEKVFLECVQDMDHENMFWYRQDPGLGLRLIYFSYDVKMKEKGDIPEGYSVSREKKERFSLILESASTNQTSMYLCASSLTAYEQYFGPGTRLTVT.

CDR3 loop: CATPARDLKGGYTF. Written as DNA, the CDR3 is TGTGCCACCCCAGCCCGGGACCTCAAGGGAGGCTACACCTTC. The chain joins TRBV6-1 to TRBJ1-2; perhaps TRBD1 as D (5 bases). This CDR3 spans 14 amino acids. The germline gives CDR1 MNHNS, CDR2 SASEGT. V lost 10 bases and J lost 8, with 23 bases in between.

This clone was seen a few times. This chain uses TRBV30 with TRBJ1-1; D possibly corresponds to TRBD1 (5 bases). Trimming stripped 8 bases from V and 7 bases from J, with 17 bases between. CDR3 length equals 12 residues. Looked up from germline, CDR1 is GTSNPN and CDR2 is SVGIG (reference sequence). The CDR3 reads CAVASGGVEAFF. Here the CDR3 DNA reads TGTGCCGTGGCGTCTGGAGGGGTTGAAGCTTTCTTT. Using reference TRBV30 and TRBJ1-1 for the parts outside the CDR3, the full variable domain is SQTIHQWPATLVQPVGSPLSLECTVEGTSNPNLYWYRQAAGRGLQLLFYSVGIGQISSEVPQNLSASRPQDRQFILSSKKLLLSDSGFYLCAVASGGVEAFFGQGTRLTVV.

Concerning this clone itself: Other DNA sequences in the sample encode the same CDR3. The genes are TRBV7-9 and TRBJ1-1, with no clear D. This CDR3 region has 13 residues. Germline assignment: CDR1 SEHNR and CDR2 FQNEAQ (reference sequence). V dropped 1 base and J dropped 0 bases, with 3 bases sitting between them. CDR3 in amino acids: CASSLVLNTEAFF. The CDR3, as DNA: TGTGCCAGCAGCTTAGTTTTGAACACTGAAGCTTTCTTT. Looking up the rest from reference TRBV7-9 and TRBJ1-1 gives the full variable domain: DTGVSQNPRHKITKRGQNVTFRCDPISEHNRLYWYRQTLGQGPEFLTYFQNEAQLEKSRLLSDRFSAERPKGSFSTLEIQRTEQGDSAMYLCASSLVLNTEAFFGQGTRLTVV.

The chain recombines TRBV4-1 with TRBJ1-1, with a tentative D call TRBD1 (5 bases). Germline CDR1 reads MGHRA; CDR2 reads YSYEKL. V was trimmed by 4 bases and J by 6 bases, leaving 9 bases between them. The CDR3 is 12 residues long. The CDR3 here is CASSREGAEAFF. For the CDR3, the DNA is TGCGCCAGCAGCCGGGAAGGGGCTGAAGCTTTCTTT.